Listed below are T cell receptor beta chains from one sample, sequenced in a study of monozygotic twins with inflammatory bowel disease. TCRdb re-called the 5' RACE reads and catalogs CDR3 proteins one per entry, DNA excluded. This listing includes about 380,000 distinct CDR3 sequences. The sample consisted of blood. These receptors were obtained from a human donor with ulcerative colitis or Crohn's disease, or a healthy co-twin of an affected twin (not recorded which). Each CDR3 is given with its conserved first and last residue. Each record gives: J gene, V gene, CDR3 protein.

j_call: TRBJ2-7; v_call: TRBV12-1; cdr3_aa: CASSWVWSGQTTYEQYF
j_call: TRBJ2-7; v_call: TRBV20-1; cdr3_aa: CSAQIGQGRGEQYF
j_call: TRBJ1-3; v_call: TRBV9; cdr3_aa: CASSVGSGNSGNTIYF
j_call: TRBJ2-2; v_call: TRBV6-1; cdr3_aa: CASSAGGGRDTGELFF
j_call: TRBJ1-2; v_call: TRBV7-2; cdr3_aa: CASSLVTQGAGNYGYTF
j_call: TRBJ2-5; v_call: TRBV5-6; cdr3_aa: CASSSRPDPETQYF
j_call: TRBJ2-1; v_call: TRBV19; cdr3_aa: CASSIGPGGYNEQFF
j_call: TRBJ2-2; v_call: TRBV19; cdr3_aa: CASSMPGATGELFF
j_call: TRBJ2-5; v_call: TRBV20-1; cdr3_aa: CSARDRPGDRIEETQYF
j_call: TRBJ1-6; v_call: TRBV3-1; cdr3_aa: CASGTEYNSPLHF
j_call: TRBJ1-2; v_call: TRBV5-1; cdr3_aa: CASSLDRLYGYTF
j_call: TRBJ1-2; v_call: TRBV5-5; cdr3_aa: CASSPEPGTAFYGYTF
j_call: TRBJ2-2; v_call: TRBV11-2; cdr3_aa: CASSLDRAPGAGELFF
j_call: TRBJ1-2; v_call: TRBV27; cdr3_aa: CASSSRQTGGGYTF
j_call: TRBJ1-2; v_call: TRBV4-2; cdr3_aa: CASSPSQGLNYGYTF
j_call: TRBJ1-1; v_call: TRBV18; cdr3_aa: CASSPGLSDEAFF
j_call: TRBJ2-7; v_call: TRBV13; cdr3_aa: CASTLWGDNTYEQYF
j_call: TRBJ2-5; v_call: TRBV7-2; cdr3_aa: CASSLVRTPSQYF
j_call: TRBJ1-2; v_call: TRBV7-9; cdr3_aa: CASSLSGYYGYTF
j_call: TRBJ2-3; v_call: TRBV12-3/TRBV12-4; cdr3_aa: CASSEGQGWSDTQYF
j_call: TRBJ1-3; v_call: TRBV7-9; cdr3_aa: CASSHRGATGNTIYF
j_call: TRBJ2-2; v_call: TRBV12-3/TRBV12-4; cdr3_aa: CASSPSSGGHTGELFF
j_call: TRBJ1-3; v_call: TRBV7-9; cdr3_aa: CASSPLPIFSGNTIYF